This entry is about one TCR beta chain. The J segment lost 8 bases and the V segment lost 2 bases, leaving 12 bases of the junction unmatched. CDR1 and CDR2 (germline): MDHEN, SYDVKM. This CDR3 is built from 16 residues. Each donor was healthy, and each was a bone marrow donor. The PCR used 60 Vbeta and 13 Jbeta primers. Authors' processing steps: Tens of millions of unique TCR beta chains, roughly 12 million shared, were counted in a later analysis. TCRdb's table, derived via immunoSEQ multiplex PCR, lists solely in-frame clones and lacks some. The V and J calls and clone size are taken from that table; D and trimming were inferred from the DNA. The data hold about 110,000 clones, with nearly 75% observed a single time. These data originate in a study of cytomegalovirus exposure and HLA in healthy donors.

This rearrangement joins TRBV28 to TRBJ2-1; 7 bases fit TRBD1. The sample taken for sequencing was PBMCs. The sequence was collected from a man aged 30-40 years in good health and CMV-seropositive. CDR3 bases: TGTGCCAGCAGTTTACATTGGGGCGACAGGGTCCATGAGCAGTTCTTC. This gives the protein CASSLHWGDRVHEQFF.